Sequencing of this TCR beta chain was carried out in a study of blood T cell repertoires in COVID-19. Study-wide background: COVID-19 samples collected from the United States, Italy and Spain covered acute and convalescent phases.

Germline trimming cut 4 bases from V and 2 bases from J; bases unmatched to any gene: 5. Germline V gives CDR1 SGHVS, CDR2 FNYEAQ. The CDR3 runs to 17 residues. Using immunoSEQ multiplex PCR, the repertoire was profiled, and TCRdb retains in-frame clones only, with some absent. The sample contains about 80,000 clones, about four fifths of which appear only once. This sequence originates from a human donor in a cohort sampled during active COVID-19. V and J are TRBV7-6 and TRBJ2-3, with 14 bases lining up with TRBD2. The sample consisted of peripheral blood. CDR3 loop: CASSSPTSGGDTDTQYF. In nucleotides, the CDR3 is TGTGCCAGCAGCTCTCCGACTAGCGGGGGGGACACAGATACGCAGTATTTT.